This is a list of T cell receptor beta chains from one sample in a study of T cells in Graves' hyperthyroidism and ophthalmopathy. TCRdb independently ran MiXCR on the multiplex PCR reads; one entry per CDR3 protein. The data hold roughly 400,000 distinct CDR3 sequences, with over 13% observed a single time. The sequenced material came from blood. These receptors were collected from a middle-aged man with Graves' ophthalmopathy. CDR3s include the opening cysteine and the closing phenylalanine or tryptophan. D genes are given only for firm matches. Expanded clones get a size class; other rows say once, few or many, or leave the size out.

cdr3_length	j_call	d_call	clone_size	v_call	cdr3_aa	cdr3_nt
14	TRBJ2-3	TRBD2	many	TRBV20-1	CSASVAGDTDTQYF	TGCAGTGCTAGCGTAGCGGGAGATACAGATACGCAGTATTTT
16	TRBJ2-7	TRBD1	many	TRBV28	CASSLWTGTGSYEQYF	TGTGCCAGCAGTTTATGGACCGGGACAGGTTCCTACGAGCAGTACTTC
13	TRBJ2-1	TRBD2	NA	TRBV18	CASSPSAGNEQFF	TGTGCCAGCTCACCCTCAGCGGGGAATGAGCAGTTCTTC
14	TRBJ2-7	NA	NA	TRBV27	CASSLFRGAGEQYF	TGTGCCAGCAGTTTATTCAGGGGGGCGGGGGAGCAGTACTTC
16	TRBJ2-3	TRBD2	many	TRBV5-1	CASSLSSGSVADTQYF	TGCGCCAGCAGCTTGTCTAGCGGGAGTGTGGCAGATACGCAGTATTTT
16	TRBJ1-4	NA	many	TRBV18	CASSPGSGRYNEKLFF	TGTGCCAGCTCACCAGGATCGGGGCGTTATAATGAAAAACTGTTTTTT
14	TRBJ2-5	NA	few	TRBV5-1	CASSSWTSQETQYF	TGCGCCAGCAGCTCCTGGACATCACAAGAGACCCAGTACTTC
13	TRBJ1-1	TRBD1	many	TRBV7-6	CASRSDRGPEAFF	TGTGCCAGCAGATCCGACAGGGGGCCTGAAGCTTTCTTT
18	TRBJ2-2	TRBD1	few	TRBV6-5	CASSYEGTGVVRAGELFF	TGTGCCAGCAGTTACGAAGGGACAGGGGTAGTACGGGCCGGGGAGCTGTTTTTT
18	TRBJ2-7	NA	NA	TRBV7-9	CASSSITDHLLSIYEQYF	TGTGCCAGCAGCTCCATAACAGACCATCTACTTTCGATATACGAGCAGTACTTC
14	TRBJ2-2	NA	NA	TRBV19	CASTPGADTGELFF	TGTGCCAGTACCCCGGGCGCCGACACCGGGGAGCTGTTTTTT
15	TRBJ2-3	NA	many	TRBV12-3/TRBV12-4	CASSVLAASTDTQYF	TGTGCCAGCAGTGTGTTAGCTGCTAGCACAGATACGCAGTATTTT
13	TRBJ2-1	TRBD2	many	TRBV24-1	CATSISSGNEQFF	TGTGCCACCAGTATCTCTAGCGGGAATGAGCAGTTCTTC
15	TRBJ1-5	NA	few	TRBV11-2	CASSSRGLSNQPQHF	TGTGCCAGCAGCTCCCGGGGCCTTAGCAATCAGCCCCAGCATTTT
13	TRBJ2-7	NA	few	TRBV29-1	CSVKGKAYDEQYF	TGCAGCGTTAAGGGAAAGGCATACGACGAGCAGTACTTC
11	TRBJ1-1	NA	many	TRBV29-1	CSDTMNTEAFF	TGCAGCGACACGATGAACACTGAAGCTTTCTTT
14	TRBJ1-1	NA	many	TRBV3-1	CASSQVDQNTEAFF	TGTGCCAGCAGCCAAGTAGACCAGAACACTGAAGCTTTCTTT
13	TRBJ2-5	NA	once	TRBV19	CASTPGGQETQYF	TGTGCCAGTACCCCCGGGGGCCAAGAGACCCAGTACTTC
14	TRBJ2-5	TRBD2	few	TRBV19	CASSIRGRSETQYF	TGTGCCAGTAGTATTCGCGGGAGGTCGGAGACCCAGTACTTC
15	TRBJ1-4	NA	NA	TRBV19	CASSGDLHSGEKLFF	TGTGCCAGTAGCGGGGACTTACATAGTGGAGAAAAACTGTTTTTT
14	TRBJ2-7	NA	NA	TRBV2	CASSGSGLEYEQYF	TGTGCCAGCAGCGGAAGCGGTCTGGAATACGAGCAGTACTTC
14	TRBJ2-3	NA	NA	TRBV19	CASSIAGRTDTQYF	TGTGCCAGTAGTATAGCGGGAAGAACAGATACGCAGTATTTT
14	TRBJ2-1	NA	many	TRBV12-3/TRBV12-4	CASSYGRNYNEQFF	TGTGCCAGCAGTTACGGACGGAACTACAATGAGCAGTTCTTC
16	TRBJ2-7	TRBD2	many	TRBV6-5	CASSYSSGSLSFEQYF	TGTGCCAGCAGTTACTCTAGCGGGAGTCTTTCCTTCGAGCAGTACTTC
11	TRBJ2-1	NA	NA	TRBV30	CAWRHGQRPFF	TGTGCCTGGAGACACGGCCAGCGGCCGTTCTTC
15	TRBJ1-2	TRBD1	NA	TRBV5-1	CASSQDPGQGYGYTF	TGCGCCAGCAGTCAGGATCCGGGACAGGGGTATGGCTACACCTTC
13	TRBJ1-1	NA	many	TRBV6-2/TRBV6-3	CASGGPKNTEAFF	TGTGCCAGCGGGGGTCCGAAGAACACTGAAGCTTTCTTT
15	TRBJ1-1	NA	NA	TRBV29-1	CSVEQILVSVTEAFF	TGCAGCGTTGAACAGATTCTAGTTTCGGTCACTGAAGCTTTCTTT
17	TRBJ2-6	TRBD1	many	TRBV5-1	CASSFKPTGTGANVLTF	TGCGCCAGCAGCTTTAAACCGACAGGGACTGGGGCCAACGTCCTGACTTTC
13	TRBJ2-3	NA	few	TRBV24-1	CATSAWGTDTQYF	TGTGCCACCAGTGCTTGGGGCACAGATACGCAGTATTTT
15	TRBJ2-3	TRBD1	many	TRBV7-2	CASSEDRGGTDTQYF	TGTGCCAGCAGCGAGGACAGGGGTGGCACAGATACGCAGTATTTT
13	TRBJ2-7	NA	few	TRBV6-1	CASSTDISYEQYF	TGTGCCAGCTCGACTGATATCTCCTACGAGCAGTACTTC
12	TRBJ1-6	NA	many	TRBV15	CATGQSNSPLHF	TGTGCCACCGGACAGTCTAATTCACCCCTCCACTTT
18	TRBJ2-3	TRBD2	NA	TRBV6-5	CGSSSRRVAGGPRDTQYF	TGTGGCAGCAGTTCGCGGCGCGTAGCGGGAGGGCCAAGGGATACGCAGTATTTT
13	TRBJ2-5	TRBD1	NA	TRBV27	CASSPGTGGRKYF	TGTGCCAGCAGTCCTGGGACAGGTGGGCGAAAGTACTTC
14	TRBJ2-5	NA	many	TRBV5-7	CASRDGQRRETQYF	TGTGCCAGCAGGGACGGACAGAGGCGGGAGACCCAGTACTTC
14	TRBJ2-7	TRBD2	many	TRBV12-3/TRBV12-4	CASSRGEGRYEQYF	TGTGCCAGCAGCCGCGGGGAGGGGCGATACGAGCAGTACTTC
13	TRBJ1-1	NA	NA	TRBV10-3	CAISDRRDTEAFF	TGTGCCATCAGTGACAGGAGGGACACTGAAGCTTTCTTT
13	TRBJ1-3	NA	NA	TRBV24-1	CATSRGAGNTIYF	TGTGCCACCAGCCGGGGGGCTGGAAACACCATATATTTT
16	TRBJ2-2	TRBD1	few	TRBV7-8	CASSYRDRLNTGELFF	TGTGCCAGCAGCTACCGGGACAGATTGAACACCGGGGAGCTGTTCTTT
14	TRBJ1-5	TRBD1	few	TRBV19	CASSRQGAPQPQHF	TGTGCCAGTAGCCGTCAGGGGGCCCCTCAGCCCCAGCATTTT
13	TRBJ1-2	NA	many	TRBV18	CASSPGDNYGYTF	TGTGCCAGCTCACCGGGGGACAACTATGGCTACACCTTC